Shown below are 9 T cell receptor beta chains from a single sample sequenced in a study of T cells in Graves' hyperthyroidism and ophthalmopathy. TCR beta CDR3 sequences were amplified from RNA transcripts. In the first-round RT-PCR of the TCR CDR3, the HTBI primer set was used. Each CDR3 protein gets one entry after TCRdb re-called the multiplex PCR reads with MiXCR. The sample holds 350,000 to 500,000 distinct CDR3 sequences; about 13% are singletons and the top ten take 5% to 6.5%. Sequencing was carried out using blood. These TCRs come from a woman aged 18-29 years with Graves' hyperthyroidism.

This clonotype occurred many times. CDR3: CASSTWDSNQPQHF. In nucleotides, the CDR3 is TGTGCCAGCAGCACGTGGGATAGCAATCAGCCCCAGCATTTT. The gene calls are TRBV7-2 and TRBJ1-5; no clear D. Per the germline V gene, CDR1 is SGHTA and CDR2 is FQGNSA. CDR3 length: 14 residues. Trimming removed 5 bases at V and 0 bases at J, with 8 bases between.

This clonotype was recorded at least ten times. The V and J genes are TRBV5-1 and TRBJ2-1; TRBD2 agrees at 7 bases. Germline values: CDR1 SGHRS, CDR2 YFSETQ. Losses at the gene ends were 1 base for V and 0 bases for J; bases not matched to a gene: 4. CDR3 length: 16 residues. CDR3 amino acids: CASSLLAEVSYNEQFF. The DNA for the CDR3 is TGCGCCAGCAGCTTGCTAGCGGAGGTCTCCTACAATGAGCAGTTCTTC.

V is TRBV7-6 and J is TRBJ1-4, with 8 bases aligning to TRBD1. Germline V CDR1 and CDR2: SGHVS, FNYEAQ. This CDR3 spans 14 amino acids. With 4 bases clipped from V and 7 bases from J, the junction kept 5 bases outside the gene matches. For the CDR3, the DNA is TGTGCCAGCAGCTCAGGGGGCGCCGGTGAAAAACTGTTTTTT. Translating gives CASSSGGAGEKLFF.

This clonotype was counted many times. The chain recombines TRBV27 with TRBJ1-1; D uncertain. Germline V gene data show CDR1 as MNHEY and CDR2 as SMNVEV (reference sequence). Trimming left V 4 bases short and J 8 bases short, with 20 bases between. The length of the CDR3 is 15 residues. Written as DNA, the CDR3 is TGTGCCAGCAGTTATATGGCGGGCGGCCCTCTAGAAGCTTTCTTT. This encodes CASSYMAGGPLEAFF.

This clonotype was recorded at least ten times. The rearrangement uses TRBV3-1 and TRBJ2-7; TRBD1 matches at 8 bases. Germline assignment: CDR1 LGHDT and CDR2 YNNKEL (reference sequence). The CDR3 covers 15 residues. V lost 1 base and J lost 3; bases outside the gene matches: 5. The CDR3 region has the DNA TGTGCCAGCAGCCAAGGGGCAGGGGGCGTCTACGAGCAGTACTTC. This translates into CASSQGAGGVYEQYF.

This clonotype was recorded only once. A junction end diverges from the germline sequence, so it may reflect a read error. The gene calls are TRBV5-1 and TRBJ1-1; D gene uncertain. From germline, CDR1 is SGHRS and CDR2 YFSETQ. This CDR3 contains 13 residues. CDR3 region: CASSLRKGTEALF. CDR3 coding DNA: TGCGCCAGCAGCTTGCGAAAAGGCACTGAAGCTCTCTTT. The entire variable domain, with the rest obtained from reference TRBV5-1 and TRBJ1-1, is as follows: KAGVTQTPRYLIKTRGQQVTLSCSPISGHRSVSWYQQTPGQGLQFLFEYFSETQRNKGNFPGRFSGRQFSNSRSEMNVSTLELGDSALYLCASSLRKGTEALFGQGTRLTVV.

This chain joins TRBV4-3 and TRBJ2-7; 8 nucleotides line up with TRBD2. Germline CDR1 and CDR2: LGHNA and YSLEER. With 0 bases clipped from V and 2 bases from J, the junction kept 9 bases outside the gene matches. CDR3 length equals 17 residues. CDR3 region: CASSQDWREDFTYEQYF. The CDR3 DNA reads TGCGCCAGCAGCCAAGATTGGCGGGAGGACTTCACCTACGAGCAGTACTTC.

This clonotype was recorded at least ten times. The chain has TRBV7-3 and TRBJ2-7; D uncertain. With 3 bases removed from V and 3 bases from J, the gap between germline ends came to 9 bases. The CDR3 is 13 residues long. Germline CDR1 SGHTA, CDR2 FQGTGA. CDR3 sequence (DNA): TGTGCCAGCAGCTTTTCCGTAGGCTACGAGCAGTACTTC. Encoded protein: CASSFSVGYEQYF.

This clonotype was observed many times. This chain links TRBV2 with TRBJ2-5; D remains ambiguous. Germline CDR1 SNHLY, CDR2 FYNNEI. V was shortened by 3 bases and J by 5 bases, with 13 bases between the two germline ends. This CDR3 has 14 amino acids. CDR3 region: CASSESPAQETQYF. CDR3 sequence (DNA): TGTGCCAGCAGTGAGTCGCCGGCCCAGGAGACCCAGTACTTC.